The clone carrying this T cell receptor beta chain occurred a few times. The data were produced by immunoSEQ multiplex PCR, yet TCRdb's version contains in-frame clones alone and is incomplete. The data hold roughly 20,000 clones, with about 86% observed a single time. The sample comes from a study of OX40 agonist ivuxolimab in advanced cancers. Background on the study: The eligibility criteria allowed prior anti-PD-1, anti-PD-L1 or anti-CTLA-4 therapy, and around 38% had some.

The CDR3 extends over 13 amino acids. CDR1 SGHRS and CDR2 YFSETQ come from the germline V gene. The V and J ends lost 4 bases and 1 base respectively, with 8 bases between them. Sequenced material: CD4+ or CD8+ T cells sorted from blood, taken in a trial of the OX40 agonist ivuxolimab. The chain is built from TRBV5-1 and TRBJ1-1; no reliable D call. The sequence derives from an adult with an advanced solid tumor such as melanoma, head and neck, liver or kidney cancer. The CDR3 here is CASSPTGNTEAFF. CDR3 DNA: TGCGCCAGCAGCCCGACGGGGAACACTGAAGCTTTCTTT.